The 21 T cell receptor beta chains presented below share a single source sample, sequenced in a study of blood T cell repertoires in COVID-19. Some clones are missing from TCRdb's copy, which holds only in-frame ones; the method was immunoSEQ multiplex PCR. The top ten clones hold under 13% of a sample with some 160,000 clones, about 86% of them seen once. The sample consisted of peripheral blood. The receptors derive from a woman in her 70s with COVID-19, enrolled during active disease.

V gene TRBV7-8 combines with J gene TRBJ2-2; TRBD2 aligns across 8 bases. Per germline, CDR1 SGHVS and CDR2 FQNEAQ. V was pared by 2 bases and J by 3 bases, with 2 bases of the junction left unmatched. The CDR3 extends over 15 amino acids. The chain's CDR3 is CASSLRTSHTGELFF. As DNA, the CDR3 is TGTGCCAGCAGCTTAAGGACTAGCCACACCGGGGAGCTGTTTTTT.

The rearrangement links TRBV2 to TRBJ1-2; weak D call: TRBD1 (6 bases). Trimming cost V 3 bases and J 7 bases, with 15 bases left between them. This CDR3 spans 14 amino acids. Germline loops: CDR1 SNHLY, CDR2 FYNNEI. This CDR3 is CASSDTTGAGGYTF. CDR3 DNA: TGTGCCAGCAGTGATACGACAGGAGCCGGTGGCTACACCTTC.

The chain combines TRBV3-1 (or the pseudogene TRBV3-2) with TRBJ1-2; possibly TRBD1 for D (5 bases). Per the germline V gene, CDR1 is LGHDT and CDR2 is YNNKEL (reference sequence). The CDR3 is made up of 13 amino acids. V shed 1 base and J shed 6 bases, with 9 bases lying between them. The CDR3 DNA reads TGTGCCAGCAGCCAAGGAGGAGGGGATGGCTACACCTTC. As protein: CASSQGGGDGYTF.

The chain carries TRBV28 and TRBJ1-2; 9 bases line up with TRBD1. Germline lookup yields CDR1 MDHEN and CDR2 SYDVKM. The CDR3 contains 15 residues. J gave up 4 bases and V 5 bases, and 8 bases lay outside the gene matches. The CDR3 is CASSPATGGSYGYTF. Here the CDR3 DNA reads TGTGCCAGCAGTCCAGCGACAGGGGGAAGCTATGGCTACACCTTC.

The chain joins TRBV14 to TRBJ2-4; the D is unclear. The germline V gene has CDR1 SGHDN and CDR2 FVKESK. Deletions cut 1 base from V and 7 bases from J, with 8 bases between. CDR3 length: 13 amino acids. The CDR3 protein is CASSQVVANIQYF. CDR3 nucleotides: TGTGCCAGCAGCCAAGTGGTAGCTAACATTCAGTACTTC.

The gene calls are TRBV19 and TRBJ1-2; tentative D call: TRBD1 (5 bases). CDR3 length equals 13 residues. Germline assignment: CDR1 LNHDA and CDR2 SQIVND (reference sequence). Trimming pared 4 bases from V and 7 bases from J, leaving 13 bases between. The CDR3 bases are TGTGCCAGTAGTAACGCAGGGAAGGGTGGCTACACCTTC. It specifies CASSNAGKGGYTF.

The rearrangement joins TRBV25-1 to TRBJ1-1, with 7 bases identical to TRBD1. Per germline, CDR1 MGHDK and CDR2 SYGVNS. Trimming took 6 bases from V and 3 from J; bases not matched to a gene: 7. The CDR3 is made up of 14 amino acids. The CDR3 DNA is TGTGCCAGCAGCCAAAGCGACAGGGACACTGAAGCTTTCTTT. This codes for CASSQSDRDTEAFF.

The J gene is TRBJ2-2, the V gene TRBV18, with 9 bases aligning to TRBD2. With V trimmed by 0 bases and J by 6 bases, 5 bases remained unmatched. Looked up from germline, CDR1 is KGHSH and CDR2 is LQKENI. The CDR3 totals 16 residues. The CDR3 DNA reads as TGTGCCAGCTCACCACCCCGTGCGGGGGGGCCCGGGGAGCTGTTTTTT. Encoded protein: CASSPPRAGGPGELFF.

This clone was counted a single time. This chain joins TRBV28 and TRBJ1-1; TRBD1 is a possible D gene (5 bases). Germline CDR1 MDHEN, CDR2 SYDVKM. The CDR3 loop spans 14 amino acids. V lost 6 bases to trimming and J lost 6 bases, with 17 bases between them. In DNA, the CDR3 is TGTGCCAGCAGGTTGACAGTTGAAGGGTCTGAAGCTTTCTTT. This codes for CASRLTVEGSEAFF.

Concerning this clone: The sample holds other DNA sequences that translate to the same CDR3. The rearrangement uses TRBV5-4 and TRBJ2-3; 7 bases line up with TRBD2. Looked up from germline, CDR1 is SGHNT and CDR2 is YYREEE (reference sequence). Trimming removed 0 bases from V and 2 bases from J; junction bases left unmatched: 6. CDR3 length equals 16 residues. CDR3 protein: CASSLDGGGSTDTQYF. The CDR3 DNA sequence: TGTGCCAGCAGCTTGGACGGCGGGGGTTCCACAGATACGCAGTATTTT.

The chain recombines TRBV5-1 with TRBJ1-2; D remains unclear. This CDR3 has 14 residues. Trimming took 1 base from V and 0 from J, leaving 7 bases between them. Looked up from germline, CDR1 is SGHRS and CDR2 is YFSETQ. CDR3 protein: CASSLRQANYGYTF. The CDR3 DNA reads as TGCGCCAGCAGCTTGCGGCAGGCTAACTATGGCTACACCTTC.

J is TRBJ2-2 and V is TRBV6-1; no clear D. The CDR3 has 14 residues. Trimming removed 2 bases from V and 6 bases from J, with 10 bases in between. CDR1 and CDR2 from the germline V gene are MNHNS and SASEGT. In DNA, the CDR3 is TGTGCCAGCAGTGAAAACGGGTTCCCCGGGGAGCTGTTTTTT. Encoded protein: CASSENGFPGELFF.

This clone was seen more than once but under ten times. The gene calls are TRBV10-2 and TRBJ2-1, with TRBD1 identical over 11 bases. Unmatched junction bases numbered 14, after V lost 6 bases and J lost 7 bases. CDR1 is WSHSY, CDR2 SAAADI, per germline. CDR3 length: 17 amino acids. CDR3 nucleotides: TGCGCCAGCAGGCCCAGGACAGGGGGCAATACGGTAAATGAGCAGTTCTTC. It specifies CASRPRTGGNTVNEQFF.

The rearrangement uses TRBV6-5 and TRBJ1-1; TRBD1 is a possible D gene (5 bases). The CDR3 contains 14 residues. V was cut by 6 bases and J by 0 bases, with 11 bases left in between. The germline V gene encodes CDR1 MNHEY and CDR2 SVGAGI. This chain's CDR3 is CASRPRGLNTEAFF. In nucleotides, the CDR3 is TGTGCCAGCAGACCTAGGGGCCTGAACACTGAAGCTTTCTTT.

The rearrangement links TRBV19 to TRBJ1-2, with a weak D call TRBD1 (5 bases). The CDR3 is 12 amino acids. The V and J ends lost 7 bases and 8 bases respectively, with 14 bases between them. Germline values: CDR1 LNHDA, CDR2 SQIVND (reference sequence). CDR3 sequence reads: CASMARVGGYTF. The CDR3 DNA sequence: TGTGCCAGTATGGCCAGGGTCGGAGGCTACACCTTC.

This sequence joins TRBV5-6 and TRBJ2-1; TRBD2 agrees at 11 bases. CDR1 is SGHDT, CDR2 YYEEEE, per germline. This CDR3 has 18 residues. Trimming cost V 0 bases and J 8 bases; bases outside gene matches: 13. CDR3 nucleotide sequence: TGTGCCAGCAGCTTGGCCGGAAGACTAGCGGGGCGCCAGCATGAGCAGTTCTTC. It encodes CASSLAGRLAGRQHEQFF.

V and J are TRBV3-1 (or the pseudogene TRBV3-2) and TRBJ1-5; a possible D gene is TRBD1 (5 bases). V dropped 4 bases and J dropped 7 bases, with 11 bases sitting between them. CDR1 and CDR2 (germline): LGHDT, YNNKEL (reference sequence). The CDR3 sequence is 13 residues long. The CDR3 DNA reads as TGTGCCAGCAGCCCGTCGACAGAACAGCCCCAGCATTTT. Protein: CASSPSTEQPQHF.

This sequence joins TRBV7-9 and TRBJ2-1, with 9 bases lining up with TRBD2. The CDR3 is 15 residues long. Trimming at V came to 5 bases and at J to 4 bases, leaving 6 bases not matched to a gene. Germline lookup yields CDR1 SEHNR and CDR2 FQNEAQ (reference sequence). This CDR3 reads CASSNPTSGYNEQFF. CDR3 coding DNA: TGTGCCAGCAGCAATCCGACTAGCGGATACAATGAGCAGTTCTTC.

Here the CDR3 reads CASGAADQYEKLFF. CDR3 DNA sequence: TGTGCCAGCGGGGCGGCAGACCAGTACGAAAAACTGTTTTTT. The genes are TRBV16 and TRBJ1-4, with a possible D match to TRBD1 (5 bases). The germline V gene encodes CDR1 KGHSY and CDR2 FQNENV. The germline V and J ends were trimmed by 8 bases and 8 bases, with 18 bases remaining between them. The CDR3 is 14 amino acids. Variable domain in full (rest from reference TRBV16 and TRBJ1-4): GEEVAQTPKHLVRGEGQKAKLYCAPIKGHSYVFWYQQVLKNEFKFLISFQNENVFDETGMPKERFSAKCLPNSPCSLEIQATKLEDSAVYFCASGAADQYEKLFFGSGTQLSVL.

The chain uses TRBV7-2 and TRBJ2-7, with 10 bases that match TRBD1. The ends lost 1 base at V and 0 bases at J; junction bases unmatched: 3. Per germline, CDR1 SGHTA and CDR2 FQGNSA. The CDR3 runs to 16 residues. The CDR3 sequence is CASSLVWTGGSYEQYF. CDR3 sequence (DNA): TGTGCCAGCAGCTTAGTTTGGACAGGGGGCTCCTACGAGCAGTACTTC. The variable domain in full, with the rest retrieved from reference TRBV7-2 and TRBJ2-7, is GAGVSQSPSNKVTEKGKDVELRCDPISGHTALYWYRQSLGQGLEFLIYFQGNSAPDKSGLPSDRFSAERTGGSVSTLTIQRTQQEDSAVYLCASSLVWTGGSYEQYFGPGTRLTVT.

The chain is built from TRBV7-9 and TRBJ2-5; 8 bases agree with TRBD2. The CDR3 covers 15 residues. Germline-derived CDR1 and CDR2 are SEHNR and FQNEAQ (reference sequence). The junction had 5 bases not matched to a gene; V was cut back by 0 bases and J by 5 bases. CDR3 DNA: TGTGCCAGCAGCTTAGCCCGGACTAGCTGGGAGACCCAGTACTTC. Encoded protein: CASSLARTSWETQYF.